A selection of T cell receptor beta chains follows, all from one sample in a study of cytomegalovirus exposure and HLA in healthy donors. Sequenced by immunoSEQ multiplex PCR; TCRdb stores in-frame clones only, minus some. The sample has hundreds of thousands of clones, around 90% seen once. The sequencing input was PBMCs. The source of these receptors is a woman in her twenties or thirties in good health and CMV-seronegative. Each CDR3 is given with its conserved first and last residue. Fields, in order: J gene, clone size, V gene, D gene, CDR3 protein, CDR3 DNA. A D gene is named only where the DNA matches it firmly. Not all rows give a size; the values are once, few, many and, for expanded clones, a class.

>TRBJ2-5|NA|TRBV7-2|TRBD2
CASFSGSGETQYF
TGTGCCAGCTTTAGCGGGAGTGGAGAGACCCAGTACTTC
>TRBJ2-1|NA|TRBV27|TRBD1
CASSYFPGGYGEQFF
TGTGCCAGCAGTTATTTTCCAGGGGGCTATGGTGAGCAGTTCTTC
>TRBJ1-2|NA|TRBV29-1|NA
CSVEDRGTYGYTF
TGCAGCGTTGAAGACAGGGGTACCTATGGCTACACCTTC
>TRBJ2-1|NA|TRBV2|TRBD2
CARRRSPGLVEGEQFF
TGTGCCAGACGACGATCACCGGGACTAGTTGAGGGTGAGCAGTTCTTC
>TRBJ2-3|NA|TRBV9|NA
CASEAAKDTQYF
TGTGCCAGCGAAGCAGCAAAAGATACGCAGTATTTT
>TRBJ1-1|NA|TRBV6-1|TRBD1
CASRVVDRGSTEAFF
TGTGCCAGCAGGGTTGTGGACAGGGGATCCACTGAAGCTTTCTTT
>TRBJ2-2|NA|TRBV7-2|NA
CASRNRDAGLAGELFF
TGTGCCAGCAGAAACCGGGACGCAGGACTGGCCGGGGAGCTGTTTTTT
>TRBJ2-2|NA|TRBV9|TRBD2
CASSVEQRGVGELFF
TGTGCCAGCAGCGTAGAGCAGCGGGGCGTCGGGGAGCTGTTTTTT
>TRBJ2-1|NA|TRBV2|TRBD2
CASSIGTSGYNEQFF
TGTGCCAGCAGTATTGGGACTAGCGGTTACAATGAGCAGTTCTTC
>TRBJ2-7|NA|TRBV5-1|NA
CASKVENYEQYF
TGCGCCAGCAAGGTTGAGAACTACGAGCAGTACTTC
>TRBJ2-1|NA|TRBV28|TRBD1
CASSVTGDEQFF
TGTGCCAGCAGTGTAACAGGGGATGAGCAGTTCTTC
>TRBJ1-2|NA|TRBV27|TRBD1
CASSPRDRGGLDGYTF
TGTGCCAGCAGTCCCCGGGACAGGGGAGGGCTGGATGGCTACACCTTC
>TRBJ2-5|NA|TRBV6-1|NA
CASSDRGRGRPQETQYF
TGTGCCAGCAGTGATAGGGGCAGGGGAAGGCCCCAAGAGACCCAGTACTTC
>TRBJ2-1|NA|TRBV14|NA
CASSQDRGVYNEQFF
TGTGCCAGCAGCCAAGACAGAGGCGTCTACAATGAGCAGTTCTTC
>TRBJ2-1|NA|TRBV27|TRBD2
CASSWRLASHDEQFF
TGTGCCAGCAGCTGGAGACTAGCTTCACACGATGAGCAGTTCTTC
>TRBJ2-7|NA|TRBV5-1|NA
CASSLAGLLTYEQYF
TGCGCCAGCAGCTTGGCCGGCTTACTAACCTACGAGCAGTACTTC
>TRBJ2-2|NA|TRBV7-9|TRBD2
CASSLVTSGPLSGELFF
TGTGCCAGCAGCTTAGTTACTAGCGGACCTCTTAGCGGGGAGCTGTTTTTT
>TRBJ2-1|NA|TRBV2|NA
CASRKDLEYNEQFF
TGTGCCAGCAGGAAGGACTTGGAGTACAATGAGCAGTTCTTC
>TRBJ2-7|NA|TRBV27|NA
CASGRVRGYEQYF
TGTGCCAGCGGTAGGGTAAGGGGCTACGAGCAGTACTTC
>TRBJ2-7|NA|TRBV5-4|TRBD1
CASSLWQGAVSYEQYF
TGTGCCAGCAGCTTGTGGCAGGGGGCAGTATCCTACGAGCAGTACTTC
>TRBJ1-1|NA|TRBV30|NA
CAWGVKLNTEAFF
TGTGCCTGGGGGGTAAAGCTGAACACTGAAGCTTTCTTT
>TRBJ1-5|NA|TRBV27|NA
CASSFMENQPQHF
TGTGCCAGCAGTTTCATGGAAAATCAGCCCCAGCATTTT
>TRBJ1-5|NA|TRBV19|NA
CASSIDRVRDSNQPQHF
TGTGCCAGTAGTATAGACAGGGTAAGGGATAGCAATCAGCCCCAGCATTTT
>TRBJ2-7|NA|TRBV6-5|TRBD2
CASSYAGDEQYF
TGTGCCAGCAGTTACGCGGGAGACGAGCAGTACTTC
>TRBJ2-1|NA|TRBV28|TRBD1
CASRDRGEGEQFF
TGTGCCAGCAGGGACAGGGGGGAAGGGGAGCAGTTCTTC
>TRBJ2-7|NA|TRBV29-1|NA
CSVAGGGFEQYF
TGCAGCGTTGCGGGCGGTGGTTTTGAGCAGTACTTC
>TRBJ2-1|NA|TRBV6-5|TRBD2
CASSPSGRAGLGQFF
TGTGCCAGCAGTCCAAGCGGGAGGGCCGGATTAGGGCAGTTCTTC
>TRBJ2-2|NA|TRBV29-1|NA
CSATVAGELFF
TGCAGCGCGACCGTAGCCGGGGAGCTGTTTTTT
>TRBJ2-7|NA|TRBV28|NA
CASIKRGGEQYF
TGTGCCAGCATAAAAAGGGGCGGCGAGCAGTACTTC
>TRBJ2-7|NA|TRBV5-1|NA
CASSLGPPAYEQYF
TGCGCCAGCAGCTTGGGACCTCCTGCCTACGAGCAGTACTTC
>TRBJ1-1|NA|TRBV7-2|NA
CASSLVWNTEAFF
TGTGCCAGCAGCTTAGTGTGGAACACTGAAGCTTTCTTT
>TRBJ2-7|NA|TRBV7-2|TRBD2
CASSTQGPGLAGVAGEQYF
TGTGCCAGCAGCACCCAGGGGCCGGGACTAGCGGGAGTGGCAGGCGAGCAGTACTTC
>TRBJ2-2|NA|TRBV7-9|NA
CASSSLTSNTGELFF
TGTGCCAGCAGCTCCTTGACATCGAACACCGGGGAGCTGTTTTTT
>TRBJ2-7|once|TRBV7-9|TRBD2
CASSRGVGYEQYF
TGTGCCAGCAGCCGGGGGGTAGGCTACGAGCAGTACTTC
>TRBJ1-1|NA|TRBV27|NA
CASSPLDRGVHTEAFF
TGTGCCAGCAGTCCCTTAGACAGAGGGGTTCACACTGAAGCTTTCTTT
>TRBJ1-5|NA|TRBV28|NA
CASSLSGLGDQPQHF
TGTGCCAGCAGTTTGTCCGGACTGGGGGATCAGCCCCAGCATTTT
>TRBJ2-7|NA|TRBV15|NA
CATSRTQTGRYEQYF
TGTGCCACCAGCAGAACTCAGACAGGTCGCTACGAGCAGTACTTC
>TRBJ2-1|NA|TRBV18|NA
CASSRGGGGDEQFF
TGTGCCAGCTCGCGAGGAGGGGGTGGTGATGAGCAGTTCTTC
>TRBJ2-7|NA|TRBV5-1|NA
CASSLDSPYEQYF
TGCGCCAGCAGCTTGGACAGCCCCTACGAGCAGTACTTC
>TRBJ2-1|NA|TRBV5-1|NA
CASSLGRNNEQFF
TGCGCCAGCAGCTTGGGCCGGAACAATGAGCAGTTCTTC
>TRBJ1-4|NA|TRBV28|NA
CASRAQNSLNEKLFF
TGTGCCAGCAGGGCCCAGAACAGCCTCAATGAAAAACTGTTTTTT
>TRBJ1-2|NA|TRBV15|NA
CATTLSPDNYGYTF
TGTGCCACCACCCTGTCACCGGATAACTATGGCTACACCTTC
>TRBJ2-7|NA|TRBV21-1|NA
CASSDQKAYEQYF
TGTGCCAGCAGCGACCAGAAGGCCTACGAGCAGTACTTC
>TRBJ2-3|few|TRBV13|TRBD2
CASSTASGTYSTDTQYF
TGTGCCAGCAGCACTGCGAGCGGGACCTATAGCACAGATACGCAGTATTTT
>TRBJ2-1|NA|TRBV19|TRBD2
CASSIDSGRALYNEQFF
TGTGCCAGTAGTATAGATAGCGGGAGGGCCCTGTACAATGAGCAGTTCTTC
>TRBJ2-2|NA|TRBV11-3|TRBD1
CASSSPGDRVTGELFF
TGTGCCAGCAGCTCCCCGGGGGACAGGGTTACCGGGGAGCTGTTTTTT
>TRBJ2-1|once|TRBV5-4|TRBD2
CASSQGLAGGGNEQFF
TGTGCCAGCAGCCAGGGACTAGCGGGAGGGGGAAATGAGCAGTTCTTC
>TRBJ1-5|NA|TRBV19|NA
CASSILGSNQPQHF
TGTGCCAGTAGTATTTTGGGTAGCAATCAGCCCCAGCATTTT